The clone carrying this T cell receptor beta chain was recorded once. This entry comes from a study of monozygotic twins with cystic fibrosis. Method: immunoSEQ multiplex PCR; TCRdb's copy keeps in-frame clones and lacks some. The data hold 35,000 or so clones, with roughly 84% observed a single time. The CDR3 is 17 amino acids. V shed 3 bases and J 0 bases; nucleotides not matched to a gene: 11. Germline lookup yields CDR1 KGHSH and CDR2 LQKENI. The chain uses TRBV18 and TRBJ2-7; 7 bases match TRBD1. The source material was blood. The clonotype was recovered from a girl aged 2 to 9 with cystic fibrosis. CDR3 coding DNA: TGTGCCAGCTCACCGCTCCCGGGTGGGACAGACTCCTACGAGCAGTACTTC. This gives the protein CASSPLPGGTDSYEQYF.